Shown below are 20 T cell receptor beta chains from a single sample sequenced in a study of cytomegalovirus exposure and HLA in healthy donors. Measured with immunoSEQ multiplex PCR; TCRdb has only the in-frame clones, and not every one. The sample consists of 250,000 to 400,000 clones, around 90% of them appearing once. Sequencing was carried out using PBMCs. The receptor set was obtained from a woman between 25 and 40 years old in good health and CMV-seropositive.

This chain connects TRBV29-1 to TRBJ2-3; D might be TRBD2 (5 bases). CDR3 length: 13 amino acids. From germline, CDR1 is SQVTM and CDR2 ANQGSEA. V was pared by 7 bases and J by 3 bases, with 14 bases between. The CDR3 here is CSARRTLTDTQYF. The CDR3 DNA reads as TGCAGCGCCCGCCGGACTCTGACAGATACGCAGTATTTT.

This clone was detected once. The rearrangement uses TRBV5-1 and TRBJ2-7, with TRBD2 identical over 9 bases. Germline loops: CDR1 SGHRS, CDR2 YFSETQ. J was trimmed by 6 bases and V by 0 bases; bases with no gene match: 7. CDR3 length: 15 amino acids. CDR3 in DNA: TGCGCCAGCAGCTTGGAGATCGCTAGCGGGACCGAGCAGTACTTC. This codes for CASSLEIASGTEQYF.

J is TRBJ2-7 and V is TRBV5-1, with a tentative D call TRBD1 (5 bases). Germline values: CDR1 SGHRS, CDR2 YFSETQ. V was cut by 0 bases and J by 12 bases, with 13 bases left in between. This CDR3 has 12 residues. The CDR3 loop reads CASSLDRGIWYF. The CDR3 bases are TGCGCCAGCAGCTTGGATAGGGGAATTTGGTACTTC.

The chain has TRBV5-6 and TRBJ2-2, with 9 nucleotides matching TRBD2. The CDR3 is 16 amino acids. J was trimmed by 4 bases and V by 1 base; bases with no gene match: 5. Germline CDR1 is SGHDT and CDR2 is YYEEEE. In DNA form, the CDR3 reads TGTGCCAGCAGCTTGATGACTAGCGGAGTCACCGGGGAGCTGTTTTTT. Residues: CASSLMTSGVTGELFF.

The CDR3 DNA reads TGCGCCAGCAGCTTGGCAGCGAGGGACACCGGGGAGCTGTTTTTT. It translates to CASSLAARDTGELFF. This chain uses TRBV5-1 with TRBJ2-2; a weak D match, TRBD2 (5 bases). In germline, CDR1 is SGHRS, CDR2 YFSETQ. V lost 0 bases and J lost 3, with 9 bases in between. The CDR3 covers 15 residues.

V gene TRBV27 combines with J gene TRBJ2-2, with D possibly TRBD1 on 6 matching bases. V lost 3 bases and J lost 1, with 6 bases in between. The CDR3 runs 14 residues. The germline V gene has CDR1 MNHEY and CDR2 SMNVEV (reference sequence). CDR3 sequence: CASSLGQNTGELFF. In DNA, the CDR3 is TGTGCCAGCAGTTTGGGACAGAACACCGGGGAGCTGTTTTTT.

In DNA form, the CDR3 reads TGTGCCAGCAGTTACACAGGGGGCCGGGAGACCCAGTACTTC. Translation: CASSYTGGRETQYF. The chain recombines TRBV6-5 with TRBJ2-5; 9 positions agree with TRBD1. The germline CDR1 and CDR2 sequences are MNHEY and SVGAGI. Germline trimming cut 2 bases from V and 5 bases from J; bases unmatched to any gene: 3. The CDR3 is 14 amino acids.

Comments on this clone: Other DNA sequences within the sample encode an identical CDR3. V and J are TRBV5-1 and TRBJ2-7; D is unresolved. The V gene lost 0 bases and the J gene lost 0 bases, with 7 bases spanning the gap. Germline V gene lookup returns CDR1 SGHRS and CDR2 YFSETQ. This CDR3 spans 14 amino acids. CDR3 sequence (DNA): TGCGCCAGCAGCTTGGAGGGAAGCTCCTACGAGCAGTACTTC. Translating it yields CASSLEGSSYEQYF.

The V call is TRBV5-6, the J call TRBJ1-2, with D maybe TRBD1 (5 bases). This CDR3 contains 13 residues. CDR1 is SGHDT and CDR2 is YYEEEE in the germline V gene. V lost 4 bases and J lost 2, with 9 bases in between. CDR3 sequence: CASSAPGNYGYTF. In DNA form, the CDR3 reads TGTGCCAGCAGCGCTCCAGGGAACTATGGCTACACCTTC.

The chain combines TRBV29-1 with TRBJ1-1; D gene ambiguous. CDR3 size: 12 residues. Per the germline V gene, CDR1 is SQVTM and CDR2 is ANQGSEA. V was shortened by 5 bases and J by 1 base, with 8 bases between the two germline ends. For the CDR3, the DNA is TGCAGCGTTCTAAGTCCGAACACTGAAGCTTTCTTT. Its translation is CSVLSPNTEAFF.

The chain is built from TRBV7-3 and TRBJ2-1; weak D call: TRBD2 (6 bases). CDR3 length: 16 residues. The V gene lost 2 bases and the J gene lost 4 bases, with 15 bases spanning the gap. Germline values: CDR1 SGHTA, CDR2 FQGTGA. CDR3 sequence: CASSLLVHGGYNEQFF. The CDR3 nucleotides read TGTGCCAGCAGCTTATTAGTCCACGGAGGGTACAATGAGCAGTTCTTC.

J is TRBJ2-7 and V is TRBV11-3, with 11 positions matching TRBD2. V trimming: 2 bases; J trimming: 5 bases; junction bases outside the gene matches: 8. The length of the CDR3 is 16 residues. In germline, CDR1 is SGHNT, CDR2 YENEEA. The CDR3 loop is CASSLPIAGGPNEQYF. The DNA for the CDR3 is TGTGCCAGCAGCTTACCCATAGCGGGAGGGCCCAACGAGCAGTACTTC.

The genes are TRBV30 and TRBJ1-1, with 12 nucleotides matching TRBD1. The germline gives CDR1 GTSNPN, CDR2 SVGIG (reference sequence). The V gene end was trimmed by 7 bases and the J gene end by 5 bases; junction bases not matched to a gene: 11. CDR3 length: 15 amino acids. This CDR3 is CASRPGQGAETEAFF. As DNA, the CDR3 is TGTGCCTCAAGACCGGGACAGGGGGCTGAGACTGAAGCTTTCTTT.

The V gene is TRBV6-1, the J gene TRBJ1-4; D is unclear. This CDR3 is built from 15 residues. Trimming cost V 4 bases and J 3 bases, with 12 bases left between them. Per the germline V gene, CDR1 is MNHNS and CDR2 is SASEGT. Written as DNA, the CDR3 is TGTGCCAGCAGTGCGTCGGCGGGCTCTAATGAAAAACTGTTTTTT. Protein product: CASSASAGSNEKLFF.

This clone has just a few counts. The rearrangement joins TRBV30 to TRBJ1-1; TRBD1 is a possible D gene (5 bases). This CDR3 has 12 residues. Germline V gene sequence: CDR1 GTSNPN, CDR2 SVGIG (reference sequence). The ends were cut back, 8 bases at V and 1 base at J, with 11 bases in the middle. CDR3 residues: CAQGRQNTEAFF. Here the CDR3 DNA reads TGTGCCCAGGGACGGCAGAACACTGAAGCTTTCTTT.

To note about this clone: The same CDR3 can be traced to other DNA sequences in this sample. The gene calls are TRBV7-9 and TRBJ2-7; D remains unclear. The V gene's germline CDR1 is SEHNR and CDR2 FQNEAQ (reference sequence). The CDR3 covers 11 residues. Trimming removed 2 bases at V and 3 bases at J, with 2 bases between. CDR3 residues: CASSLRYEQYF. In DNA form, the CDR3 reads TGTGCCAGCAGCTTACGCTACGAGCAGTACTTC.

A single count supports this clone. The chain joins TRBV6-5 to TRBJ2-3; 13 nucleotides agree with TRBD2. J was trimmed by 4 bases and V by 2 bases; bases with no gene match: 0. In germline, CDR1 is MNHEY, CDR2 SVGAGI. CDR3 size: 15 residues. In DNA, the CDR3 is TGTGCCAGCAGTTACGGGACTAGCGGGGCAGATACGCAGTATTTT. Translating it yields CASSYGTSGADTQYF.

This chain links TRBV5-8 with TRBJ1-2; 10 nucleotides line up with TRBD1. This CDR3 is built from 15 residues. Germline V CDR1 and CDR2: SGHTS, YDEGEE. Trimming cost V 3 bases and J 3 bases; bases outside gene matches: 5. The CDR3 DNA follows: TGTGCCAGCAGCTGGGGACAGGGGCAATACTATGGCTACACCTTC. Its protein is CASSWGQGQYYGYTF.

This clone has at least ten counts. The chain combines TRBV7-2 with TRBJ1-2, with D uncertain. Germline CDR1 SGHTA, CDR2 FQGNSA. This CDR3 is built from 17 residues. Trimming took off 1 base at V and 3 bases at J, with 18 bases between the two ends. CDR3 nucleotides: TGTGCCAGCAGCTTAGTGGAACGGAACTCTGCTCACTATGGCTACACCTTC. Its translation: CASSLVERNSAHYGYTF.

This chain links TRBV7-2 with TRBJ2-3; D uncertain. Trimming removed 1 base from V and 1 base from J, with 9 bases in between. The CDR3 contains 15 residues. Per the germline V gene, CDR1 is SGHTA and CDR2 is FQGNSA. CDR3 protein: CASSLGSYRTDTQYF. CDR3 DNA sequence: TGTGCCAGCAGCTTAGGGAGCTACCGCACAGATACGCAGTATTTT.